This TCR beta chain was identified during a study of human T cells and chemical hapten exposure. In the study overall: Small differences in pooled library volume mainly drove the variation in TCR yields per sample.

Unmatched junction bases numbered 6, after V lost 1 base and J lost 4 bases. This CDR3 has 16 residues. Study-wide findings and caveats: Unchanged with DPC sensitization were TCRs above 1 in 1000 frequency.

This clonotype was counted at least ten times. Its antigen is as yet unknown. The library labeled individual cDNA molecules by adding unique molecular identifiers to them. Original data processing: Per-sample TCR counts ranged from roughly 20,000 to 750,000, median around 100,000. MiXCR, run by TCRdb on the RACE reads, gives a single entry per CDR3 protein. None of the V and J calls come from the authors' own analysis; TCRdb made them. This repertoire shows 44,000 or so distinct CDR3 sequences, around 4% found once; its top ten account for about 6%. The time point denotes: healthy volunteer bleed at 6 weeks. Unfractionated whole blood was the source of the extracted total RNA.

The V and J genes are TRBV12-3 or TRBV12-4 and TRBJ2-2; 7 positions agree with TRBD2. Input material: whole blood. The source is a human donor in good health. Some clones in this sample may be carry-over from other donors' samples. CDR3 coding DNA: TGTGCCAGCAGTTTAGGAGGCGGGAGAAGCACCGGGGAGCTGTTTTTT. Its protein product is CASSLGGGRSTGELFF.